This paragraph covers one TCR beta chain sequence. Its antigen specificity is not known. Per-base qualities were not stored, and no clone one base away is much larger. To prepare the library, the immunoSEQ multiplex PCR assay was applied. For the multiplex PCR, a mixture combining 60 forward primers for TCR Vbeta segments and 13 reverse primers for TCR Jbeta segments was used. Amplification of the CDR3 region of rearranged TCR beta genes was performed with a multiplex PCR assay on genomic DNA. Amplified TCR beta libraries were sequenced as 87-base-pair reads on the Illumina HiSeq System. The source study handled its data this way. A later analysis tallied 75 million to 85 million unique TCR beta chains across the 550 to 850 repertoires, and around 9.9 million of those chains were shared by two or more donors. To remove PCR and sequencing errors, raw reads were error-corrected and collapsed into unique sequences using a nearest-neighbor algorithm that merged closely related sequences. To assign V, D and J gene segments, CDR3 sequences were aligned to IMGT reference sequences. For a sequence to be retained, a match of at least six nucleotides to both a V gene segment and a J gene segment was required. Rearrangements were called productive when the CDR3 lacked stop codons and stayed in frame with V and J; all others were non-productive. Following IMGT convention, CDR3 was defined as the stretch from the second conserved V-encoded cysteine up to the conserved J-encoded phenylalanine. In an earlier analysis of around 640 of the donors, sequences lacking an unambiguous match to a single V gene segment were excluded. An earlier analysis of 587 of the donors called V segments functional above 56.7% productive rearrangements and segregating when the between-donor standard deviation exceeded 5%. A statistical classification framework was developed to diagnose cytomegalovirus status using the catalog of TCR beta chain sequences. A later analysis assigned V and J genes by comparing TCR nucleotide sequences with IMGT/GENE-DB human TR gene sequences. The TCRdist pipeline was used in a later analysis to assign CDR3 sequences and most-parsimonious VDJ recombination scenarios. In a later analysis, each TCR beta chain was defined by its CDR3 amino acid sequence together with its V-gene family, and reads without a unique V-gene family were excluded. As a way to deal with suspected cross-contamination and a sequencing artifact, a later analysis dropped approximately 570 nucleotide sequences that were highly shared and had low generation probability. For each public chain, a later analysis derived a clonal expansion index from normalized ranks of inferred template counts within each repertoire. In a later analysis, generation probabilities were computed using a VDJ recombination model fitted to out-of-frame rearrangements, and the results were checked against IGoR. Hypergeometric tests were used in a later analysis to score TCR-TCR, TCR-HLA and TCR-CMV co-occurrence, with a repertoire-size bias correction applied to the TCR pairs. False discovery rates were estimated in a later analysis by permuting HLA or CMV assignments 20 times. A later analysis grouped co-occurring TCRs with DBSCAN, adding TCRdist sequence similarity when clustering within HLA-allele-positive subsets. Repertoires with fewer than 30,000 or more than 120,000 public chains were left out of co-occurrence clustering, as were a handful of repertoires with anomalous nucleotide sharing. TCRdb mirrors the immuneACCESS table, restricted to in-frame sequences. Some clones are absent from its copies; in checked studies, under half trace to an unresolved V gene, and the reason for the others is unknown. The V and J calls and clone size were taken over from that table, and D and trimming were inferred from the DNA. A total of about 160,000 clones appear in this sample, less than 85% of them only once. Around 1.4% of the sample comes from the top ten.

The data belong to a study of cytomegalovirus exposure and HLA in healthy donors (dated by TCRdb to 2015 to 2018). In the study overall: In an earlier analysis of 587 of the donors, 276 Gb of sequence data and 117 million unique TCR beta sequences from roughly 190 million T cells were reported. The study profiled the T cell repertoires of fewer than 850 subjects by immunosequencing and related them to cytomegalovirus serostatus. To study patterns of TCR occurrence, a later analysis re-analyzed previously published TCR beta repertoires from 500 to 850 donors and added high-resolution HLA genotyping. Typing coverage differed by locus: A, B, C, DRB1 and DQB1 were typed in roughly 620-640 donors, DQA1 in about 500, DPA1 in 600 to 610, and DPB1 in about 450. Approximately 300 gigabases of sequencing data and approximately 92 million unique TCR sequences made up an early release that covered approximately 650 HLA-typed donors. Of the roughly 400 genotyped donors, 75% to 85% were placed in the genetic ancestry cluster associated with self-reported Caucasian donors. Because of strong linkage in the cohort, roughly five DR-DQ haplotypes were treated as single units for association and clustering. Across 300 to 500 genotyped donors of the cohort, an average of about 200,000 unique TCR beta nucleotide sequences per donor were sequenced, and around 19% of those sequences were non-productive. A separate validation cohort of approximately 130 different subjects was used in addition to the approximately 700-subject first cohort. Donor age, sex, ethnicity and CMV serostatus were compiled together with the repertoire data. HLA typing included class I and class II loci at four-digit resolution. All discovery cohort repertoires had been generated on a single sequencing platform. The study aimed to test whether cataloging public T cell receptors could reveal signatures of past pathogen exposure. In the later analysis, no new phenotypic data were used to find candidate immune exposures; instead, reliance was placed on TCR beta sequences and their occurrence across donors. High-throughput TCR immunosequencing, statistical association of individual TCRs with disease status, and machine learning were combined to predict cytomegalovirus infection status. An earlier analysis of 587 of the donors used high-throughput TCR beta sequencing to judge whether each TCR beta V gene segment behaved as functional or pseudogenic. A later genetic analysis took genome-wide SNP genotypes for about three fifths of the 666 donors and used that subset as a discovery cohort.

The germline V and J ends show losses of 0 bases and 2 bases respectively, and no gene match explains 4 bases of the junction. CDR1 is given as MNHNS and CDR2 as SASEGT, both from the germline V gene. Taken from cysteine to phenylalanine, the CDR3 has 16 residues. Kept here is only the CDR3 DNA, which spans 48 bases and is read in frame from base 1. Points the paper makes about the study in general: In a later analysis, several top co-occurrence clusters were reported to appear linked to parvovirus B19, influenza, CMV and Epstein-Barr virus. Because HLA typing was unavailable for some donors at each locus, only the typed subset was used in association tests. The classifier was reported to diagnose cytomegalovirus status with high specificity and sensitivity in both the original and validation cohorts. The presence/absence analyses assumed that sequencing depth was roughly uniform across donors, and that assumption may not be true. The study listed 170 or so TCR beta chains as associated with cytomegalovirus. Because the 87-base-pair reads could not distinguish some IMGT-functional V segments, including TRBV6-2 and TRBV6-3, those segments were excluded. Most TCR sequences were observed very rarely across donors, whereas some public TCRs were present in many individuals. Compared with equally common non-associated chains, HLA-associated TCR beta chains in a later analysis were more clonally expanded and had lower generation probabilities. The cohort was sequenced for TCR beta chains only, and without alpha or paired-chain data the features that could be detected were limited. Compared with the approximately 670-donor mean, donors in an Asian-associated ancestry cluster had fewer N-insertions in productive TCRs, according to a later genetic analysis. According to a later analysis, TCR association rates differed among HLA loci, with DRB1 alleles showing the most associated TCRs and HLA-C alleles showing the fewest. Most CMV-associated TCR beta chains appeared to be HLA-restricted in a later analysis, and the HLA associations seemed to be driven largely by CMV exposure. A group of highly shared sequence variants was considered likely to be a technical artifact of the sequencing pipeline. Linkage disequilibrium might explain the correlated functional status among segregating V segments, but an unknown experimental factor could not be ruled out. The only immune exposure information available for the cohort was CMV serostatus. The authors suggested that the approach could potentially be extended to other disease states and immunological phenotypes. In an earlier analysis of 450 to 750 of the donors, most TCR beta V segments appeared in productive rearrangements about 87% or about 30% of the time, broadly matching IMGT annotations. Specific HLA alleles were associated with over 15,000 TCR beta sequences at a false discovery rate of 0.05 in a later analysis. A later genetic analysis associated a missense DCLRE1C variant with V-gene and J-gene trimming of TCR beta chains, and an independent cohort replicated the association. A further reported finding was that TCR beta sequences accurately predicted the HLA-A and HLA-B alleles for most subjects in the first cohort. The earlier analysis of approximately 560 of the donors excluded around 17 rarely observed V segments, including chromosome 9 orphons, because counts were too low. In vitro tests confirmed that three of the cytomegalovirus-associated TCR beta chains recognize cytomegalovirus antigens. Assigning TCR associations to individual alleles was difficult when HLA alleles, especially DR and DQ, strongly co-occurred.

The cohort comprised some 680 healthy bone marrow donors. Cohort members were all nominally healthy when sampled, although unrecorded immune exposures were likely present. The donor tested CMV seronegative and was one of the 352 seronegative cohort members. Each donor provided a peripheral blood sample, and peripheral blood mononuclear cells were used for TCR beta sequencing. Genomic DNA was extracted from the blood cell samples with the Qiagen DNeasy Blood Extraction Kit. The sequencing input was PBMCs. The sequence joins TRBV6-1 to TRBJ2-7; 10 junctional bases match TRBD1. The source is a man between 60 and 70 years old in good health and CMV-seronegative. In nucleotide form, the sequence is TGTGCCAGCAGTGAAGCTCAAGGGACAGGGGCCTACGAGCAGTACTTC. This gives the protein CASSEAQGTGAYEQYF.